The sequence of this TCR beta chain was determined in a study of human T cells and chemical hapten exposure. Study overall: TCR yields per sample varied mostly from small pooled library volume differences.

Findings of the study overall: Compared with pre-sensitization or healthy control sets, expanded TCRs clustered more.

Concerning this clonotype: What it recognizes is unknown.

Germline lookup yields CDR1 LGHNA and CDR2 YSLEER. The V end was cut by 4 bases, the J end by 1 base, with 8 bases between. This CDR3 comprises 13 residues. The time point was: patch test 2, 6 weeks after DPC sensitization. The sample's treatment: therapeutic diphenylcyclopropenone sensitization with weekly scalp DPC. Unique molecular identifiers were affixed to discrete cDNA molecules within the library. TCRdb re-called the RACE reads through MiXCR, storing one row per CDR3 protein. Among about 110,000 distinct CDR3 sequences listed, 9% to 9.5% were seen once. The sequencing used whole blood, collected in connection with sensitization to the hapten diphenylcyclopropenone (DPC). The source is a woman in her thirties or forties with alopecia areata. Some clones in this sample may be carry-over from other donors' samples. The chain employs TRBV4-3 and TRBJ2-7; no clear D. In DNA, the CDR3 is TGCGCCAGCAGCCGGGCACCTTCCTACGAGCAGTACTTC. This gives the protein CASSRAPSYEQYF.